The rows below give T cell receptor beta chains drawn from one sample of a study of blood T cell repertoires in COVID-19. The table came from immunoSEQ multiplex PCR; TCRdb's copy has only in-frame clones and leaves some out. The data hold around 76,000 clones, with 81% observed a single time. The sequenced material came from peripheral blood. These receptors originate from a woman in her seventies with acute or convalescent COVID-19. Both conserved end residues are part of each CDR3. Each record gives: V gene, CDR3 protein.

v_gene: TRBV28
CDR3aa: CASIPGTLGAEAFF

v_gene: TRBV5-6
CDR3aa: CASTTPKAGYQETQYF

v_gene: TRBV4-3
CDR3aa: CASSQGGPPEPQHF

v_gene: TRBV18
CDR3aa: CASSPTLTDTIYF

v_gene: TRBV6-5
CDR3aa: CASSHDRANYYEQYF

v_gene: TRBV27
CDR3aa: CASSFGSYSGEKLFF

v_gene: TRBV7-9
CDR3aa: CASSLAGGSGNTIYF

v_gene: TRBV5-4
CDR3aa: CASSQTDTEAFF

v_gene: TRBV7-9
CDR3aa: CASAGLGANVLTF

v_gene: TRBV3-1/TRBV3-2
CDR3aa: CASSQEVSGGTQYF

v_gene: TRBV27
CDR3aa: CASMRGGFVTNEKLFF